These 19 T cell receptor beta chains originate from one sample sequenced in a study of Ad26.COV2.S vaccination and SARS-CoV-2 variants. Treatment given: around 19 received Ad26.COV2.S at low or high dose, single or two shots; several received placebo; per-sample allocation not given. Day 63 following the first vaccine or placebo injection was when the samples were taken. Assay used: immunoSEQ multiplex PCR; TCRdb lists only in-frame clones, some missing. The sample lists 380,000 or so clones, about 87% occurring once. This material consisted of peripheral blood, taken in a trial of Ad26.COV2.S vaccine versus placebo. The receptors stem from a person between 18 and 59 years old who received the Ad26.COV2.S COVID-19 vaccine or a placebo.

The V call is TRBV28, the J call TRBJ1-2; a weak D match, TRBD1 (6 bases). Germline CDR1 MDHEN, CDR2 SYDVKM. The CDR3 spans 13 residues. V was trimmed by 2 bases and J by 8 bases, leaving 12 bases between them. The CDR3 coding sequence is TGTGCCAGCAGTTTAAACAGGGAGCGGGGCTACACCTTC. Protein: CASSLNRERGYTF.

The gene calls are TRBV6-5 and TRBJ2-1, with 11 bases lining up with TRBD2. CDR3 size: 15 residues. V lost 6 bases and J lost 14; bases outside the gene matches: 15. Per the germline V gene, CDR1 is MNHEY and CDR2 is SVGAGI. The CDR3 reads CASRRGLADRSGKFF. DNA of the CDR3: TGTGCCAGCAGGCGGGGACTAGCGGACCGGAGCGGGAAGTTCTTC.

This chain connects TRBV6-1 to TRBJ2-5, with D possibly matching TRBD1 (5 bases). The length of the CDR3 is 16 residues. V lost 2 bases, J lost 3 bases, and 16 bases lay in between. The germline CDR1 and CDR2 sequences are MNHNS and SASEGT. The CDR3 bases are TGTGCCAGCAGTGAAAGGTTGGGGCAGGGAAAAGAGACCCAGTACTTC. Protein product: CASSERLGQGKETQYF.

The V and J genes are TRBV9 and TRBJ1-2, with 10 bases aligning to TRBD1. Germline CDR1 reads SGDLS; CDR2 reads YYNGEE. CDR3 length: 15 amino acids. The trim removed 4 bases at V and 5 bases at J, leaving 8 bases unmatched. CDR3 amino acids: CASSPRDRGGYGYTF. The CDR3, as DNA: TGTGCCAGCAGCCCCCGGGACAGGGGTGGGTATGGCTACACCTTC.

The rearrangement uses TRBV12-3 or TRBV12-4 and TRBJ2-1; unclear D gene. This CDR3 comprises 13 residues. Trimming removed 3 bases from V and 3 bases from J, with 6 bases in between. This CDR3 reads CASSFNDYNEQFF. CDR3 nucleotide sequence: TGTGCCAGCAGTTTCAACGACTACAATGAGCAGTTCTTC.

V is TRBV28 and J is TRBJ1-2, with D unresolved. The CDR3 consists of 15 residues. CDR1 is MDHEN, CDR2 SYDVKM, per germline. Between the trimmed V and J ends, which lost 5 bases and 1 base, there was a span of 14 bases. In DNA form, the CDR3 reads TGTGCCAGCAGTCCAATCCAGACGATTAACTATGGCTACACCTTC. Protein: CASSPIQTINYGYTF.

The chain employs TRBV19 and TRBJ1-5; TRBD1 is a possible D gene (6 bases). The V and J ends lost 3 bases and 8 bases respectively, with 14 bases between them. The CDR3 totals 14 residues. The V gene's germline CDR1 is LNHDA and CDR2 SQIVND (reference sequence). The CDR3: CASSIRGQSEPQHF. The CDR3 nucleotides read TGTGCCAGTAGTATTAGAGGACAGAGCGAGCCCCAGCATTTT.

The chain uses TRBV5-6 and TRBJ1-3; unclear D gene. The CDR3 runs to 12 residues. Germline assignment: CDR1 SGHDT and CDR2 YYEEEE. Deletions cut 2 bases from V and 4 bases from J, with 4 bases between. The CDR3 DNA follows: TGTGCCAGCAGCTTTCCCGGAAACACCATATATTTT. This codes for CASSFPGNTIYF.

The chain couples TRBV6-2 or TRBV6-3 to TRBJ2-1; 7 bases are shared with TRBD1. The trim removed 2 bases at V and 7 bases at J, leaving 8 bases unmatched. There are 15 residues in the CDR3. Germline CDR1 MNHEY, CDR2 SVGEGT. Here the CDR3 reads CASSYLLTGPNEQFF. The CDR3 bases are TGTGCCAGCAGTTACCTACTGACAGGGCCGAATGAGCAGTTCTTC.

The V and J genes are TRBV30 and TRBJ1-5; possible D gene TRBD1, 5 bases. Trimming removed 0 bases from V and 2 bases from J, with 11 bases in between. CDR1 GTSNPN and CDR2 SVGIG come from the germline V gene (reference sequence). The CDR3 loop spans 15 amino acids. The CDR3 nucleotides read TGTGCCTGGAGTGTAGGATCGGGGGGCAATCAGCCCCAGCATTTT. It translates to CAWSVGSGGNQPQHF.

The count of this clone is one. V usage is TRBV5-6 and J usage is TRBJ2-3; the D call may be TRBD1 or TRBD2 (6 bases each). Germline lookup yields CDR1 SGHDT and CDR2 YYEEEE. V was cut by 2 bases and J by 0 bases, with 10 bases left in between. The CDR3 runs 15 residues. Written as DNA, the CDR3 is TGTGCCAGCAGCTTTCGGGGGCCCAGCACAGATACGCAGTATTTT. Translated, it gives CASSFRGPSTDTQYF.

The J gene is TRBJ2-4, the V gene TRBV30; D may be TRBD2 (6 bases). Germline V CDR1 and CDR2: GTSNPN, SVGIG (reference sequence). Trimming pared 2 bases from V and 4 bases from J, leaving 15 bases between. The CDR3 runs 15 residues. This chain's CDR3 is CAWSIGRGTKNIQYF. DNA of the CDR3: TGTGCCTGGAGTATCGGGCGGGGAACAAAAAACATTCAGTACTTC.

V usage is TRBV19 and J usage is TRBJ2-7; no clear D. Between the trimmed V and J ends, which lost 3 bases and 2 bases, there was a span of 14 bases. Germline-derived CDR1 and CDR2 are LNHDA and SQIVND (reference sequence). The CDR3 contains 15 residues. The CDR3 reads CASSITTGKPYEQYF. CDR3 nucleotides: TGTGCCAGTAGTATTACGACCGGAAAGCCCTACGAGCAGTACTTC.

This chain joins TRBV6-5 and TRBJ2-7; 12 bases agree with TRBD1. This CDR3 is built from 12 residues. Germline V gene sequence: CDR1 MNHEY, CDR2 SVGAGI. Germline trimming cut 6 bases from V and 12 bases from J; bases unmatched to any gene: 6. The CDR3 coding sequence is TGTGCCAGCAGGTCGGGACAGGGGGCAATGTACTTC. Translating gives CASRSGQGAMYF.

CDR3 region: CASSDIRDRLNNSPLHF. In nucleotides, the CDR3 is TGTGCCAGCAGCGACATCCGGGACAGGTTGAACAATTCACCCCTCCACTTT. This chain joins TRBV6-4 and TRBJ1-6, with TRBD1 matching 8 bases. V lost 6 bases and J lost 7; bases outside the gene matches: 14. The CDR3 runs 17 residues. Germline CDR1 and CDR2: MRHNA and SNTAGT.

This chain connects TRBV7-2 to TRBJ1-5; possibly TRBD1 for D (5 bases). The CDR3 loop spans 11 amino acids. Trimming left V 11 bases short and J 9 bases short, with 14 bases between. Per the germline V gene, CDR1 is SGHTA and CDR2 is FQGNSA. The CDR3 region is CAAGGSRPQHF. In DNA, the CDR3 is TGTGCCGCTGGGGGAAGTCGGCCCCAGCATTTT.

The chain carries TRBV15 and TRBJ2-7, with 7 bases identical to TRBD1. The CDR3 runs 14 residues. Germline V gives CDR1 LNHNV, CDR2 YYDKDF (reference sequence). V lost 1 base, J lost 2 bases, and 2 bases stayed unmatched. The CDR3 is CATSRATGTYEQYF. CDR3 in DNA: TGTGCCACCAGCAGAGCGACAGGGACCTACGAGCAGTACTTC.

V and J are TRBV19 and TRBJ2-2, with D tentatively TRBD2 (5 bases). There are 16 residues in the CDR3. The germline V gene has CDR1 LNHDA and CDR2 SQIVND (reference sequence). Trimming removed 1 base at V and 1 base at J, with 10 bases between. CDR3 in amino acids: CASSIAAGGNTGELFF. The CDR3 nucleotides read TGTGCCAGTAGTATAGCGGCGGGCGGGAACACCGGGGAGCTGTTTTTT.

This clone was found once. This chain uses TRBV2 with TRBJ2-1; TRBD2 aligns across 10 bases. The CDR3 spans 14 residues. The V gene's germline CDR1 is SNHLY and CDR2 FYNNEI. The V gene end was trimmed by 8 bases and the J gene end by 4 bases; junction bases not matched to a gene: 5. In DNA, the CDR3 is TGTGCCAGCGGGGGGACTAGCGTATACAATGAGCAGTTCTTC. This translates into CASGGTSVYNEQFF.